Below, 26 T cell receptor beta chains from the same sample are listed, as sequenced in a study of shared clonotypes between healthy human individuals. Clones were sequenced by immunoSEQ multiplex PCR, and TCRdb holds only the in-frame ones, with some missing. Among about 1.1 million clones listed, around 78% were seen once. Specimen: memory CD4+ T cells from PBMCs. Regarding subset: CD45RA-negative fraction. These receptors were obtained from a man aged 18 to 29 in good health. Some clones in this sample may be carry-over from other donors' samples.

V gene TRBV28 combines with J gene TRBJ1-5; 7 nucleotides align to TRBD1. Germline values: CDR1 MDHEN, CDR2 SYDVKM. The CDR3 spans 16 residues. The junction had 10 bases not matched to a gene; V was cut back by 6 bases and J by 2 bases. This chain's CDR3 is CASRQQGWYGNQPQHF. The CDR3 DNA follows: TGTGCCAGCAGACAACAGGGGTGGTATGGCAATCAGCCCCAGCATTTT. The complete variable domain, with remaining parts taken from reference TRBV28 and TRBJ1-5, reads DVKVTQSSRYLVKRTGEKVFLECVQDMDHENMFWYRQDPGLGLRLIYFSYDVKMKEKGDIPEGYSVSREKKERFSLILESASTNQTSMYLCASRQQGWYGNQPQHFGDGTRLSIL.

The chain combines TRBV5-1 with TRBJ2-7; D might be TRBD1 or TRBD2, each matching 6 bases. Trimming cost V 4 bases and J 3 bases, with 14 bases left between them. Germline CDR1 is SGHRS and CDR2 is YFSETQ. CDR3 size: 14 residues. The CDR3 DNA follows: TGCGCCAGCAGCCGGGGGACACCGAACTACGAGCAGTACTTC. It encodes CASSRGTPNYEQYF.

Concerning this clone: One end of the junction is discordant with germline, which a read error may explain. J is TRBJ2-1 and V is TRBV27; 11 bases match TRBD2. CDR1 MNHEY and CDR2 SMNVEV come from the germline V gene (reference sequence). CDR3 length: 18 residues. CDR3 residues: CASSRRVAGGPSHNEQFF. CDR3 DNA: TGTGCCAGCAGCCGTCGGGTAGCGGGAGGGCCCTCCCACAATGAGCAGTTCTTC.

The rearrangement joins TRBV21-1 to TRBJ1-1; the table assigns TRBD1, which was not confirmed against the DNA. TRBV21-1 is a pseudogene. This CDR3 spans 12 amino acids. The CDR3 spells CASSKGGRGAFF. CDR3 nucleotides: TGTGCCAGCAGCAAAGGGGGGCGCGGGGCTTTCTTT.

CDR3 region: CSVGGLLGTQYF. CDR3 in DNA: TGCAGCGTTGGGGGCCTGCTTGGGACCCAGTACTTC. The rearrangement links TRBV29-1 to TRBJ2-5, with a tentative D call TRBD1 (5 bases). Trimming stripped 4 bases from V and 7 bases from J, with 13 bases between. The CDR3 runs to 12 residues. Germline V gives CDR1 SQVTM, CDR2 ANQGSEA.

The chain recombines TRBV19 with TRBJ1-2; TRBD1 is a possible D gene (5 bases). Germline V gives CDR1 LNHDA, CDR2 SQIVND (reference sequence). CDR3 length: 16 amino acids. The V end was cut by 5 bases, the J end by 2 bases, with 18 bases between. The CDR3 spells CASSSPGARGNYGYTF. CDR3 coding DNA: TGTGCCAGTAGTTCCCCCGGGGCCCGGGGGAACTATGGCTACACCTTC.

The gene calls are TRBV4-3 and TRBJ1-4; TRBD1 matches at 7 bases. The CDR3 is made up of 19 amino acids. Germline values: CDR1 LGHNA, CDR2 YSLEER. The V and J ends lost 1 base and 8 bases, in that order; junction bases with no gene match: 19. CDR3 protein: CASSQGGALMTGLTEKLFF. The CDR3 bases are TGCGCCAGCAGCCAAGGAGGGGCCCTGATGACAGGGCTTACAGAAAAACTGTTTTTT.

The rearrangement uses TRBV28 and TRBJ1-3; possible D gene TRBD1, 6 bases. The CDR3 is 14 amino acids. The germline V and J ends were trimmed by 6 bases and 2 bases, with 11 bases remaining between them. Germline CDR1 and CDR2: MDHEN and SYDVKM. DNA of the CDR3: TGTGCCAGCAGGGGGGGGCCAGCTGGAAACACCATATATTTT. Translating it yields CASRGGPAGNTIYF.

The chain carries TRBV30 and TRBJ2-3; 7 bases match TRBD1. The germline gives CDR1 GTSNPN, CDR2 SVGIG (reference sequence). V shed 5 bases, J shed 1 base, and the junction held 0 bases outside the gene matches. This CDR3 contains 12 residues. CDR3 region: CAWGQGTDTQYF. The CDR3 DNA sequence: TGTGCCTGGGGACAGGGCACAGATACGCAGTATTTT.

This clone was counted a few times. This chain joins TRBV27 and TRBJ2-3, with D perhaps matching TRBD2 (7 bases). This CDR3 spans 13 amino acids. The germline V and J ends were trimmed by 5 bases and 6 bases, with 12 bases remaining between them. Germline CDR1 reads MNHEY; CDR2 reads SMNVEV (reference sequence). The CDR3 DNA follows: TGTGCCAGCAGTCCGGGGGGCAGGGATACGCAGTATTTT. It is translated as CASSPGGRDTQYF.

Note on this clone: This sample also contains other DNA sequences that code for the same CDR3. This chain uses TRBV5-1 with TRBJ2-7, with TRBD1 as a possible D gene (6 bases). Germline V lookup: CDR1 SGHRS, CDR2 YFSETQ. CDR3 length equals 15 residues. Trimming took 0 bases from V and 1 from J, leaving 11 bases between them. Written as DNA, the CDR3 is TGCGCCAGCAGCTTGGCCGCAGGGGCTTCCTACGAGCAGTACTTC. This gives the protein CASSLAAGASYEQYF.

The CDR3, as DNA: TGTGCCAGCAGCTTAGAACAGATACTCTACGAGCAGTACTTC. Translating it yields CASSLEQILYEQYF. This chain joins TRBV7-9 and TRBJ2-7; D remains unclear. V was cut by 1 base and J by 3 bases, with 10 bases left in between. CDR1 and CDR2 from the germline V gene are SEHNR and FQNEAQ (reference sequence). The CDR3 spans 14 residues.

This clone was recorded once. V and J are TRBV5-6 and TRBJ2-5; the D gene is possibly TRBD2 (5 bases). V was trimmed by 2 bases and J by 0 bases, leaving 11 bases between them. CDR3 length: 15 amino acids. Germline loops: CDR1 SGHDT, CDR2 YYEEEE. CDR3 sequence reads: CASSLQRYYQETQYF. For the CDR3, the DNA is TGTGCCAGCAGCTTACAGCGGTACTACCAAGAGACCCAGTACTTC.

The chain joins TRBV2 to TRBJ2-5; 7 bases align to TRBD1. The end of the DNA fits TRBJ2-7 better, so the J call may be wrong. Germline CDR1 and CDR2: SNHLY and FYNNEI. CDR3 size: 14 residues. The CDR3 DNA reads TGTGCCAGCAGTGAAGCGACAGGGATATACGAGCAGTACTTC. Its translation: CASSEATGIYEQYF.

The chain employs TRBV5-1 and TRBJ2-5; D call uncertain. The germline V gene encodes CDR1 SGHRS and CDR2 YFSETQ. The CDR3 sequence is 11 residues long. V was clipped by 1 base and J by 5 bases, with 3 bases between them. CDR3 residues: CASSLIETQYF. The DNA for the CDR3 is TGCGCCAGCAGCTTGATCGAGACCCAGTACTTC. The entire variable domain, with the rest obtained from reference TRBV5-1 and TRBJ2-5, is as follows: KAGVTQTPRYLIKTRGQQVTLSCSPISGHRSVSWYQQTPGQGLQFLFEYFSETQRNKGNFPGRFSGRQFSNSRSEMNVSTLELGDSALYLCASSLIETQYFGPGTRLLVL.

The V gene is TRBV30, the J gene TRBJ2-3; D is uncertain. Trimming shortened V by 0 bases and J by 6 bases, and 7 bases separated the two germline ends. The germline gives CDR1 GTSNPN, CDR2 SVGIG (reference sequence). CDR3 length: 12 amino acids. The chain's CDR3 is CAWSVQMDTQYF. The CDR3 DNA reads TGTGCCTGGAGTGTCCAGATGGATACGCAGTATTTT.

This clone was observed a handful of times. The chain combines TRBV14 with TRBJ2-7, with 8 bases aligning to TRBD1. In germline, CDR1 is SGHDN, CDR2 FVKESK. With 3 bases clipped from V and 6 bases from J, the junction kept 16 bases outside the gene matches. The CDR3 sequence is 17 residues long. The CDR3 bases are TGTGCCAGCAGCCACACGGACCGGGACAGGCTATCTGTCGAGCAGTACTTC. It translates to CASSHTDRDRLSVEQYF.

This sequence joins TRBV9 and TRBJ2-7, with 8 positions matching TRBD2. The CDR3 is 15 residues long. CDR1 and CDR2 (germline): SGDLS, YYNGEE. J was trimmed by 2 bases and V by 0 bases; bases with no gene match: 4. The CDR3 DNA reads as TGTGCCAGCAGCGTAGATAGTAGCGGGGCCTACGAGCAGTACTTC. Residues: CASSVDSSGAYEQYF.

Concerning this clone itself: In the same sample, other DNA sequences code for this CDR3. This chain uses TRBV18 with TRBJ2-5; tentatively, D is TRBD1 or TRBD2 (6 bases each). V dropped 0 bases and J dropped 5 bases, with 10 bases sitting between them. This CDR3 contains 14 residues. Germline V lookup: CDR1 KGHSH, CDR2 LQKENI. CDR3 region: CASSPPGGGETQYF. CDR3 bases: TGTGCCAGCTCACCACCAGGAGGGGGTGAGACCCAGTACTTC.

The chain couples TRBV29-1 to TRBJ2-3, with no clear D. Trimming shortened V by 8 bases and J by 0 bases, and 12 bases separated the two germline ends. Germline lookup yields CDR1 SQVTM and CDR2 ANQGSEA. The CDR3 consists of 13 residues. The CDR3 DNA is TGCAGCCTAAGGCCGACTAGCACAGATACGCAGTATTTT. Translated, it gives CSLRPTSTDTQYF.

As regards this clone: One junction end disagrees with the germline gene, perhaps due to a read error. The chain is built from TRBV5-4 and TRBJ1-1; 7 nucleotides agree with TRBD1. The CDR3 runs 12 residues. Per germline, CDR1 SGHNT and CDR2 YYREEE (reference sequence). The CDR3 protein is CASNLRDRPLVF. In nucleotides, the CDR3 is TGTGCCAGCAACTTACGGGACAGACCCTTGGTCTTT.

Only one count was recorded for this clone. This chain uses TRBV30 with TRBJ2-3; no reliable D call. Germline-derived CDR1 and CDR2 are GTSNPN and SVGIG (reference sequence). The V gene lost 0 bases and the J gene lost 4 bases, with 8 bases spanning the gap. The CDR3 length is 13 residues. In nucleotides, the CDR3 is TGTGCCTGGAGTGTAGATGGGGCAGATACGCAGTATTTT. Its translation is CAWSVDGADTQYF.

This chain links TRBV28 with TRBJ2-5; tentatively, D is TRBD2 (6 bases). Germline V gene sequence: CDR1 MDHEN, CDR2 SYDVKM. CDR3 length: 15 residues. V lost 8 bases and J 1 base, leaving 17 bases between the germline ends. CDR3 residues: CASRKSSGPQETQYF. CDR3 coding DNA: TGTGCCAGCCGCAAGTCCAGCGGGCCCCAAGAGACCCAGTACTTC. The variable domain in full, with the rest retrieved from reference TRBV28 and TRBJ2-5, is DVKVTQSSRYLVKRTGEKVFLECVQDMDHENMFWYRQDPGLGLRLIYFSYDVKMKEKGDIPEGYSVSREKKERFSLILESASTNQTSMYLCASRKSSGPQETQYFGPGTRLLVL.

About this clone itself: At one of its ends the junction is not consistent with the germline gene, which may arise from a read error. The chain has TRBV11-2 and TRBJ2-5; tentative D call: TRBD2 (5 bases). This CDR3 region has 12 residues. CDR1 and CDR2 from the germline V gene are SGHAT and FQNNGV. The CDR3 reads CASSLLGLALNF. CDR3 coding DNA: TGTGCCAGCAGCTTATTAGGTCTAGCTCTAAACTTC.

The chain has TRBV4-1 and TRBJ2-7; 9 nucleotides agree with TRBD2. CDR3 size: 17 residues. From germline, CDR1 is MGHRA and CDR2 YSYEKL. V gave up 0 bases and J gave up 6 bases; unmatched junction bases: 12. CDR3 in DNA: TGCGCCAGCAGCCAAGACGGGGCTGGGACTAGCCTATCCGAGCAGTACTTC. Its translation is CASSQDGAGTSLSEQYF.

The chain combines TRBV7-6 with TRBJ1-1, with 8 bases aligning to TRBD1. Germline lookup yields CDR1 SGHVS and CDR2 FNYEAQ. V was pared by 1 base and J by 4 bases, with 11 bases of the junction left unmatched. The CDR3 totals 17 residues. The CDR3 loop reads CASSLGLQGAGGTEAFF. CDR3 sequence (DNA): TGTGCCAGCAGCTTAGGTCTCCAGGGGGCCGGGGGCACTGAAGCTTTCTTT.